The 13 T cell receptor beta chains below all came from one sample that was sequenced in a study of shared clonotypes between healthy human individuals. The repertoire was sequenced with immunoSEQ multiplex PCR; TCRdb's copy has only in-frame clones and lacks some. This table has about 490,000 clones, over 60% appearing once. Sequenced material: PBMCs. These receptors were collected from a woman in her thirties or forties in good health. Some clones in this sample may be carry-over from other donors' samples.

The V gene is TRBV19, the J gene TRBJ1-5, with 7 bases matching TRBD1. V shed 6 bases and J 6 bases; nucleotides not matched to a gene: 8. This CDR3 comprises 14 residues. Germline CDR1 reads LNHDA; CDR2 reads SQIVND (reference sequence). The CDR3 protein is CASSMGTGAQPQHF. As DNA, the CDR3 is TGTGCCAGTAGCATGGGTACAGGGGCTCAGCCCCAGCATTTT.

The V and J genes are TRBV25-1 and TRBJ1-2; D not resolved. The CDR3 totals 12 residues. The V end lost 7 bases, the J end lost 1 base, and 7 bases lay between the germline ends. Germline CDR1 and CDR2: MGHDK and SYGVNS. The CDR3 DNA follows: TGTGCCAGCAATGGATTTAACTATGGCTACACCTTC. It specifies CASNGFNYGYTF.

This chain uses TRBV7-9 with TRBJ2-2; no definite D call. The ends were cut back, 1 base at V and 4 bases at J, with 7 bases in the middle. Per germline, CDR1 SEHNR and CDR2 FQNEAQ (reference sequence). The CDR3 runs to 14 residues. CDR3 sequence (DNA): TGTGCCAGCAGCTTAGGCAGGTCCACCGGGGAGCTGTTTTTT. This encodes CASSLGRSTGELFF.

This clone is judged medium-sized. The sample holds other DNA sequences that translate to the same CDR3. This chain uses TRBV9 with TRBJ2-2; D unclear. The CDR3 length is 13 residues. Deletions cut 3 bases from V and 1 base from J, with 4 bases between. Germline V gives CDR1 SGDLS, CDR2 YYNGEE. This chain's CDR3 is CASSELNTGELFF. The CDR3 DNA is TGTGCCAGCAGCGAATTGAACACCGGGGAGCTGTTTTTT.

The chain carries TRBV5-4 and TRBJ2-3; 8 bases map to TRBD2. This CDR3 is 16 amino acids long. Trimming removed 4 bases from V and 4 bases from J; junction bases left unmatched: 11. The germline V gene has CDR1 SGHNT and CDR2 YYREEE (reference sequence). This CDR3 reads CASSAYTSGAADTQYF. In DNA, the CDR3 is TGTGCCAGCAGCGCGTATACTAGCGGAGCGGCAGATACGCAGTATTTT. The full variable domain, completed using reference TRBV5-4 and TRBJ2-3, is ETGVTQSPTHLIKTRGQQVTLRCSSQSGHNTVSWYQQALGQGPQFIFQYYREEENGRGNFPPRFSGLQFPNYSSELNVNALELDDSALYLCASSAYTSGAADTQYFGPGTRLTVL.

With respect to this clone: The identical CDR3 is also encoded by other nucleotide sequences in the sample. DNA of the CDR3: TGTGCCAGCAGCTTAGGCTACAATGAGCAGTTCTTC. Translating gives CASSLGYNEQFF. The genes are TRBV7-2 and TRBJ2-1; D not resolved. CDR3 length: 12 amino acids. V was cut by 1 base and J by 3 bases, with 1 base left in between. Germline CDR1 reads SGHTA; CDR2 reads FQGNSA.

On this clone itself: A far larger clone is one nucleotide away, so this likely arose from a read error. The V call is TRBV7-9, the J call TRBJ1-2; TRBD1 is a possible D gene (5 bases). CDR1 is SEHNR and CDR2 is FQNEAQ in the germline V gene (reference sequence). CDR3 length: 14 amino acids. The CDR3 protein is CASSIAGSAYGYTF. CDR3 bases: TGTGCCAGCAGCATAGCAGGGAGCGCCTATGGCTACACCTTC.

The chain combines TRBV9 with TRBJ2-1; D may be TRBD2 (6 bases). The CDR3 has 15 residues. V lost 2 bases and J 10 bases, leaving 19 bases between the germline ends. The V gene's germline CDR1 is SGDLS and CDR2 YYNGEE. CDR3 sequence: CASSVGTGRIEEQFF. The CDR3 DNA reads TGTGCCAGCAGCGTGGGGACCGGGAGAATTGAGGAGCAGTTCTTC.

This CDR3 is CASSSPSGGPYEQYF. CDR3 coding DNA: TGTGCCAGCAGTTCACCTTCTGGGGGACCCTACGAGCAGTACTTC. The gene calls are TRBV6-6 and TRBJ2-7; D may be TRBD1 or TRBD2 (5 bases each). The CDR3 runs 15 residues. With 4 bases removed from V and 2 bases from J, the gap between germline ends came to 15 bases. The V gene's germline CDR1 is MNHNY and CDR2 SVGAGI (reference sequence).

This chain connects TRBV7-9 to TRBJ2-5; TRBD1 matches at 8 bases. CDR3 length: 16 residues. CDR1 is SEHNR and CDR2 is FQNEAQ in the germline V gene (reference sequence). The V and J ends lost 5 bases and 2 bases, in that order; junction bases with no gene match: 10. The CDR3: CASSRLRQGLQETQYF. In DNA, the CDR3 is TGTGCCAGCAGCCGGTTACGACAGGGGTTGCAAGAGACCCAGTACTTC.

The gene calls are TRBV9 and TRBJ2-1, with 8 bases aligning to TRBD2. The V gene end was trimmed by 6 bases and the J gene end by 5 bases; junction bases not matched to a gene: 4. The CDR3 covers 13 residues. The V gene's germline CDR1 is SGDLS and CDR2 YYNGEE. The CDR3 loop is CASTGLEHNEQFF. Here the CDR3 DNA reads TGTGCCAGCACGGGACTAGAACACAATGAGCAGTTCTTC.

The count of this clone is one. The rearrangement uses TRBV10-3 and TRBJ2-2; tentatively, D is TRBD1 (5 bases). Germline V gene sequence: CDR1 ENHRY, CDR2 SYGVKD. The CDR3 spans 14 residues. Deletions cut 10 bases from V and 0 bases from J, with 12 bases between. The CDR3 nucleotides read TGTGCCACCTCGGACACTACGAACACCGGGGAGCTGTTTTTT. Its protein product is CATSDTTNTGELFF.

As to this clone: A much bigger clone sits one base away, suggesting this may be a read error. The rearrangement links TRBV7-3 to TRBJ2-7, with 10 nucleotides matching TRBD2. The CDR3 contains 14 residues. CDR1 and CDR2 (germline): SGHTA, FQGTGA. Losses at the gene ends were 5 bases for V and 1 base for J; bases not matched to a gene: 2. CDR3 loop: CASSRTSGSYEQYF. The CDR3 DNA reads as TGTGCCAGCAGCCGGACTAGCGGATCCTACGAGCAGTACTTC.